The clone carrying this TCR beta chain was seen only once. A junction end diverges from the germline sequence, so it may reflect a read error. Only in-frame clones appear in the TCRdb table, and some are missing; sequencing was by immunoSEQ multiplex PCR. The sample shows just under 350,000 clones, under 95% of them seen only once. The data belong to a study of blood T cell repertoires in COVID-19. In the study overall: Nucleic acid was either cDNA or gDNA, and it came from T cells, B-cell-depleted T cells, or PBMCs.

The CDR3 is 16 amino acids. CDR1 and CDR2 (germline): SGHTA, FQGNSA. The clonotype was recovered from a woman between 18 and 29 years old who had recovered from COVID-19. The material sequenced was peripheral blood. V gene TRBV7-2 combines with J gene TRBJ1-2, with D possibly matching TRBD1 (5 bases). The CDR3 nucleotides read TGTGCCAGCATCTTAGTCGGGGGGAAGAATGGACTTGGCTACACCTTC. Its translation is CASILVGGKNGLGYTF.